These 23 T cell receptor beta chains share one sample of origin, sequenced in a study of shared clonotypes between healthy human individuals. Using immunoSEQ multiplex PCR, the repertoire was profiled, and TCRdb retains in-frame clones only, with some absent. The sample comprises 600,000 to 750,000 clones, roughly 72% of which are singletons, and about 1.7% rests with the top ten. The sequenced sample was memory CD4+ T cells sorted from blood. The subset here: CD45RA-negative fraction. The source is a young woman in good health.

The chain carries TRBV4-1 and TRBJ2-1; 12 positions match TRBD2. The CDR3 totals 19 residues. The V and J ends lost 4 bases and 6 bases, in that order; junction bases with no gene match: 16. The germline V gene has CDR1 MGHRA and CDR2 YSYEKL. The CDR3 sequence is CASSRGQKTSGGVSNEQFF. The CDR3, as DNA: TGCGCCAGCAGCCGGGGACAGAAGACTAGCGGGGGTGTAAGCAATGAGCAGTTCTTC.

The rearrangement joins TRBV7-8 to TRBJ1-1; D gene ambiguous. The CDR3 consists of 14 residues. V was trimmed by 1 base and J by 1 base, leaving 7 bases between them. Germline V gene lookup returns CDR1 SGHVS and CDR2 FQNEAQ. CDR3 region: CASSLVASNTEAFF. CDR3 bases: TGTGCCAGCAGCTTAGTCGCTTCGAACACTGAAGCTTTCTTT.

A few counts support this clone. The genes are TRBV2 and TRBJ2-3; D is perhaps TRBD1 (6 bases). CDR1 and CDR2 from the germline V gene are SNHLY and FYNNEI. CDR3 length: 17 residues. V was cut by 6 bases and J by 1 base, with 20 bases left in between. The CDR3 region is CASSEQRGFSGTDTQYF. The CDR3 DNA reads as TGTGCCAGCAGCGAACAGAGGGGGTTTAGCGGCACAGATACGCAGTATTTT.

This clone appeared once. V gene TRBV5-4 combines with J gene TRBJ2-4; the D is unclear. The germline V gene has CDR1 SGHNT and CDR2 YYREEE (reference sequence). The V end lost 4 bases, the J end lost 0 bases, and 5 bases lay between the germline ends. This CDR3 contains 13 residues. CDR3 region: CASSPLAKNIQYF. CDR3 bases: TGTGCCAGCAGCCCACTAGCCAAAAACATTCAGTACTTC. Together with reference TRBV5-4 and TRBJ2-4, the CDR3 gives the full variable domain: ETGVTQSPTHLIKTRGQQVTLRCSSQSGHNTVSWYQQALGQGPQFIFQYYREEENGRGNFPPRFSGLQFPNYSSELNVNALELDDSALYLCASSPLAKNIQYFGAGTRLSVL.

This clone occurred once. The rearrangement uses TRBV5-5 and TRBJ2-3, with D hard to call. Trimming cost V 4 bases and J 0 bases, with 12 bases left between them. CDR1 and CDR2 from the germline V gene are SGHKS and YYEKEE (reference sequence). This CDR3 contains 15 residues. The CDR3 loop reads CASSHGFGSTDTQYF. CDR3 DNA sequence: TGTGCCAGCAGCCATGGGTTCGGTAGCACAGATACGCAGTATTTT.

The chain couples TRBV25-1 to TRBJ2-1; D call uncertain. The V and J ends lost 6 bases and 6 bases respectively, with 9 bases between them. The CDR3 length is 12 residues. Germline values: CDR1 MGHDK, CDR2 SYGVNS. CDR3 amino acids: CASRARFNEQFF. In DNA, the CDR3 is TGTGCCAGCAGAGCCCGGTTCAATGAGCAGTTCTTC. The whole variable domain, remainder taken from reference TRBV25-1 and TRBJ2-1, is EADIYQTPRYLVIGTGKKITLECSQTMGHDKMYWYQQDPGMELHLIHYSYGVNSTEKGDLSSESTVSRIRTEHFPLTLESARPSHTSQYLCASRARFNEQFFGPGTRLTVL.

The chain joins TRBV4-2 to TRBJ1-1; 7 nucleotides line up with TRBD1. The trim removed 1 base at V and 0 bases at J, leaving 5 bases unmatched. The CDR3 extends over 16 amino acids. Germline V gene data show CDR1 as LGHNA and CDR2 as YNFKEQ. The CDR3 loop reads CASSQALGQMNTEAFF. CDR3 nucleotide sequence: TGTGCCAGCAGCCAAGCATTGGGACAGATGAACACTGAAGCTTTCTTT.

The chain carries TRBV4-1 and TRBJ2-4, with 7 bases identical to TRBD1. This CDR3 region has 16 residues. The V gene end was trimmed by 4 bases and the J gene end by 4 bases; junction bases not matched to a gene: 10. Germline lookup yields CDR1 MGHRA and CDR2 YSYEKL. The CDR3 sequence is CASSPGTARTKNIQYF. The CDR3 DNA reads TGCGCCAGCAGCCCCGGGACAGCCCGTACTAAAAACATTCAGTACTTC.

The J gene is TRBJ2-2, the V gene TRBV10-1, with 11 bases that match TRBD2. The V gene end was trimmed by 4 bases and the J gene end by 4 bases; junction bases not matched to a gene: 14. This CDR3 spans 19 amino acids. Per germline, CDR1 WNHNN and CDR2 SYGVQD (reference sequence). CDR3 sequence reads: CASSGGLADFPRGTGELFF. In DNA form, the CDR3 reads TGCGCCAGCAGTGGGGGACTAGCGGATTTCCCGAGGGGCACCGGGGAGCTGTTTTTT.

This clone was found many times. The rearrangement links TRBV5-6 to TRBJ1-5; D is ambiguous. The germline V gene encodes CDR1 SGHDT and CDR2 YYEEEE. This CDR3 has 17 residues. V was clipped by 0 bases and J by 0 bases, with 13 bases between them. CDR3 residues: CASSLAGKGYSNQPQHF. The CDR3 DNA reads TGTGCCAGCAGCTTGGCCGGTAAGGGTTATAGCAATCAGCCCCAGCATTTT.

This chain links TRBV4-2 with TRBJ1-2; possibly TRBD1 for D (5 bases). The germline CDR1 and CDR2 sequences are LGHNA and YNFKEQ. This CDR3 region has 13 residues. V lost 4 bases and J lost 4, with 10 bases in between. The CDR3 DNA is TGTGCCAGCAGCCCCACGGGGGGCTATGGCTACACCTTC. Protein sequence: CASSPTGGYGYTF.

The CDR3 DNA follows: TGTGCCAGCAGCACTAATGTCAATCAGCCCCAGCATTTT. Encoded protein: CASSTNVNQPQHF. This chain connects TRBV11-2 to TRBJ1-5, with D unresolved. The CDR3 loop spans 13 amino acids. The germline V gene has CDR1 SGHAT and CDR2 FQNNGV. Trimming pared 5 bases from V and 3 bases from J, leaving 8 bases between.

This chain connects TRBV9 to TRBJ2-3; possibly TRBD1 for D (6 bases). Germline V gene sequence: CDR1 SGDLS, CDR2 YYNGEE. The CDR3 covers 15 residues. Trimming left V 0 bases short and J 4 bases short, with 12 bases between. The DNA for the CDR3 is TGTGCCAGCAGCGTAGCTGGGACAACCCCAGATACGCAGTATTTT. Protein: CASSVAGTTPDTQYF. Supplemented by reference TRBV9 and TRBJ2-3, the full variable domain reads DSGVTQTPKHLITATGQRVTLRCSPRSGDLSVYWYQQSLDQGLQFLIQYYNGEERAKGNILERFSAQQFPDLHSELNLSSLELGDSALYFCASSVAGTTPDTQYFGPGTRLTVL.

The chain is built from TRBV12-5 and TRBJ2-1; D may be TRBD2 (5 bases). V was cut by 6 bases and J by 4 bases, with 13 bases left in between. Germline loops: CDR1 LGHNT, CDR2 FRNRAP. The length of the CDR3 is 14 residues. CDR3 sequence (DNA): TGTGCTAGTGGCCGGAGCGGTTTTTACAATGAGCAGTTCTTC. This encodes CASGRSGFYNEQFF.

This clone appeared a few times. The chain is built from TRBV10-3 and TRBJ2-1; 9 nucleotides agree with TRBD1. The CDR3 totals 14 residues. Looked up from germline, CDR1 is ENHRY and CDR2 is SYGVKD. V was clipped by 5 bases and J by 6 bases; unmatched bases: 5. The CDR3 coding sequence is TGTGCCATCAGTTCGGACAGGGGCTTCAATGAGCAGTTCTTC. Protein: CAISSDRGFNEQFF.

The J gene is TRBJ2-3, the V gene TRBV4-1; 9 bases are shared with TRBD1. V shed 1 base and J 2 bases; nucleotides not matched to a gene: 4. Germline lookup yields CDR1 MGHRA and CDR2 YSYEKL. The CDR3 extends over 16 amino acids. The CDR3 nucleotides read TGCGCCAGCAGCCAAGGAGGACAGGGGAACACAGATACGCAGTATTTT. This gives the protein CASSQGGQGNTDTQYF.

The chain links TRBV7-9 to TRBJ1-1; 7 nucleotides match TRBD1. Trimming took 0 bases from V and 1 from J; bases not matched to a gene: 5. The CDR3 sequence is 16 residues long. The germline V gene encodes CDR1 SEHNR and CDR2 FQNEAQ (reference sequence). CDR3 residues: CASSLAGRGRNTEAFF. CDR3 sequence (DNA): TGTGCCAGCAGCTTAGCGGGTAGGGGGCGGAACACTGAAGCTTTCTTT.

The chain carries TRBV2 and TRBJ1-1; a weak D match, TRBD1 (5 bases). The CDR3 consists of 13 residues. Germline V gene lookup returns CDR1 SNHLY and CDR2 FYNNEI. V shed 6 bases and J shed 3 bases, with 11 bases lying between them. CDR3 sequence reads: CASRGEYHTEAFF. Here the CDR3 DNA reads TGTGCCAGCAGAGGGGAGTACCACACTGAAGCTTTCTTT.

V and J are TRBV2 and TRBJ2-7, with a possible D match to TRBD2 (5 bases). Trimming shortened V by 6 bases and J by 4 bases, and 13 bases separated the two germline ends. The CDR3 consists of 13 residues. The germline V gene has CDR1 SNHLY and CDR2 FYNNEI. CDR3 sequence: CASRATGKYEQYF. CDR3 bases: TGTGCCAGCAGGGCTACCGGGAAGTACGAGCAGTACTTC.

This clone showed up just once. DNA for the CDR3: TGTGCCAGCTCACTAGGGGGAACCATGAACACTGAAGCTTTCTTT. This codes for CASSLGGTMNTEAFF. J is TRBJ1-1 and V is TRBV18, with D perhaps TRBD1 (6 bases). Germline CDR1 reads KGHSH; CDR2 reads LQKENI. The CDR3 covers 15 residues. The V and J ends lost 4 bases and 0 bases respectively, with 12 bases between them.

The chain combines TRBV20-1 with TRBJ1-1, with a tentative D call TRBD1 (6 bases). V gave up 5 bases and J gave up 11 bases, with 15 bases separating them. The CDR3 totals 11 residues. Germline V gene sequence: CDR1 DFQATT, CDR2 SNEGSKA (reference sequence). CDR3 protein: CSAAKGGAAFF. The CDR3 DNA sequence: TGCAGTGCTGCCAAGGGGGGGGCCGCTTTCTTT.

Written as DNA, the CDR3 is TGTGCCAGCAGCCGGGACCCTCCCTACGAGCAGTACTTC. Its protein product is CASSRDPPYEQYF. The rearrangement joins TRBV6-1 to TRBJ2-7, with D perhaps matching TRBD1 or TRBD2 (5 bases each). Between the trimmed V and J ends, which lost 6 bases and 2 bases, there was a span of 11 bases. The CDR3 length is 13 residues. From germline, CDR1 is MNHNS and CDR2 SASEGT.

The CDR3 DNA is TGTGCCAGCAGCCGAGACCGGACAGACGGAAACACCATATATTTT. This codes for CASSRDRTDGNTIYF. The rearrangement joins TRBV11-2 to TRBJ1-3; D might be TRBD1 (6 bases). V shed 5 bases and J shed 4 bases, with 15 bases lying between them. The CDR3 is 15 residues long. The V gene's germline CDR1 is SGHAT and CDR2 FQNNGV. Full variable domain (rest looked up from reference TRBV11-2 and TRBJ1-3): EAGVAQSPRYKIIEKRQSVAFWCNPISGHATLYWYQQILGQGPKLLIQFQNNGVVDDSQLPKDRFSAERLKGVDSTLKIQPAKLEDSAVYLCASSRDRTDGNTIYFGEGSWLTVV.